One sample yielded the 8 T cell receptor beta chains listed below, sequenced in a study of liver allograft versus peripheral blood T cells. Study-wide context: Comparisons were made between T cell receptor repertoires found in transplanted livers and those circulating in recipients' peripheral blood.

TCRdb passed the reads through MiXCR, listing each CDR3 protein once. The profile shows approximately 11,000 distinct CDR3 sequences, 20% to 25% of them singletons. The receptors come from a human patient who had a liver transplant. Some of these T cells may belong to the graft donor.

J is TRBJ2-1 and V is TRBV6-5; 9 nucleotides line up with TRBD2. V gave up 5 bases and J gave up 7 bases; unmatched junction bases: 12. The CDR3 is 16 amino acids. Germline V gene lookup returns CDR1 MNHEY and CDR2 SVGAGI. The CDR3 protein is CASSPLGAGGLNEQFF. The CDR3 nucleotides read TGTGCCAGCAGTCCCTTAGGGGCGGGAGGGTTGAATGAGCAGTTCTTC.

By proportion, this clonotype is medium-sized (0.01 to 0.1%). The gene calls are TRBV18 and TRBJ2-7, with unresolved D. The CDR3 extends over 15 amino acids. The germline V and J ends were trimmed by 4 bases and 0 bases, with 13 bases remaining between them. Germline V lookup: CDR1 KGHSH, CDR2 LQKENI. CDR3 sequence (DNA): TGTGCCAGCTCACGTCTGTCTCTCTACTCCTACGAGCAGTACTTC. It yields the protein CASSRLSLYSYEQYF.

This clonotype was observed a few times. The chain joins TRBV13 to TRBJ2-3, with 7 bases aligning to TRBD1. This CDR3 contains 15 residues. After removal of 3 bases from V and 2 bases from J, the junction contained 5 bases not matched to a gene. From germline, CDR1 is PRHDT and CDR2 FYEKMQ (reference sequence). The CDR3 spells CASSFRTGITDTQYF. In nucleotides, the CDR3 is TGTGCCAGCAGCTTCAGGACAGGTATCACAGATACGCAGTATTTT.

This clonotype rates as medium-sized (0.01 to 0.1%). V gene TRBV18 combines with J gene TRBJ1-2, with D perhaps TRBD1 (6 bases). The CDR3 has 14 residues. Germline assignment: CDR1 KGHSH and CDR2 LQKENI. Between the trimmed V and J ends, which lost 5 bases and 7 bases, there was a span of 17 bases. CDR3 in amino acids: CASSTTGGAGGYTF. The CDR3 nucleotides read TGTGCCAGCTCAACCACCGGGGGGGCAGGTGGCTACACCTTC.

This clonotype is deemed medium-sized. The CDR3 sequence is CASSTPGSSYEQYF. CDR3 sequence (DNA): TGTGCCAGCAGCACCCCTGGCAGCTCCTACGAGCAGTACTTC. The chain recombines TRBV6-6 with TRBJ2-7; no clear D gene. This CDR3 contains 14 residues. CDR1 is MNHNY and CDR2 is SVGAGI in the germline V gene (reference sequence). V shed 6 bases and J shed 0 bases, with 12 bases lying between them.

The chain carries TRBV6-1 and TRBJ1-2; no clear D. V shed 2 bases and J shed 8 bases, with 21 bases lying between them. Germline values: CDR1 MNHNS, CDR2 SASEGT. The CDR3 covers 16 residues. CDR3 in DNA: TGTGCCAGCAGTGAACAGCTCTTGGTTGCAATACAGGGCTACACCTTC. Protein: CASSEQLLVAIQGYTF.

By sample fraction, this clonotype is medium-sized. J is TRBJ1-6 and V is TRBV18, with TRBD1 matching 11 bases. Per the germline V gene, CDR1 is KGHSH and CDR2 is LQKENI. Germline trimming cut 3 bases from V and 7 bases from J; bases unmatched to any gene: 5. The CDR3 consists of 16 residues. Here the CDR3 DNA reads TGTGCCAGCTCACCTTTGGGACAGGGGGGAAATTCACCCCTCCACTTT. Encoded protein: CASSPLGQGGNSPLHF.

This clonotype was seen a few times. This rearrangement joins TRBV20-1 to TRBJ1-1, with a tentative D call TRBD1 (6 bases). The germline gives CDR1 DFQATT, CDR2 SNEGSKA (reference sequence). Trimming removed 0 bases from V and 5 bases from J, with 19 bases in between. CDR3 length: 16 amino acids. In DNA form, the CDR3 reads TGCAGTGCTAGAGATCCCAATCGCAGGGGAGGGACTGAAGCTTTCTTT. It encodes CSARDPNRRGGTEAFF.